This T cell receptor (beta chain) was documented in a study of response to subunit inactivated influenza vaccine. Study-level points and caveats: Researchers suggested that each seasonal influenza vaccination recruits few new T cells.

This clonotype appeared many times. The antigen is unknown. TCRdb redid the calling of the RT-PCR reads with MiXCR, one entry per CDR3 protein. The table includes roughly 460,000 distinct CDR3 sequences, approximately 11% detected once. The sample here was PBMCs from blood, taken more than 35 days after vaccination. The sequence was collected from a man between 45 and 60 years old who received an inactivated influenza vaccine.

CDR3 sequence reads: CASSHVGPKHTDTQYF. The CDR3 nucleotides read TGCGCCAGCAGCCACGTGGGACCAAAACACACCGATACGCAGTATTTT. The V call is TRBV4-3, the J call TRBJ2-3; the D gene could be TRBD1 or TRBD2 (5 bases each). This CDR3 region has 16 residues. Germline loops: CDR1 LGHNA, CDR2 YSLEER. With 3 bases removed from V and 6 bases from J, the gap between germline ends came to 19 bases.